What follows are 5 T cell receptor beta chains derived from one specimen sequenced in a study (dated by TCRdb to the mid-2010s). Preparation of the library involved 5' RACE. Instrument used: Illumina MiSeq. The public reads were run again by TCRdb, first through fastp at Q25 and then through MiXCR, and only productive beta chains were kept. Each CDR3 protein gets just one entry, which takes the most common genes and DNA from the rows behind it. This sample lists about 9,100 distinct CDR3 sequences; 14% were detected once. 3.3% of the sample is in the top ten clones. Cells that were CD4+CD25+CD127-/low were isolated as Tregs. Material for sequencing was Tregs sorted from blood. The receptors come from a female donor with breast cancer.

The rearrangement uses TRBV6-9 and TRBJ1-6; no clear D. The CDR3 covers 11 residues. Germline V gene sequence: CDR1 MNHGY, CDR2 SVAAGI. Between the trimmed V and J ends, which lost 11 bases and 9 bases, there was a span of 11 bases. CDR3: CACGCFSPLHF. CDR3 DNA sequence: TGTGCCTGTGGGTGTTTTTCACCCCTCCACTTT.

Of note for this clonotype: This may come from a read error, since a much larger clone is one base off. The gene calls are TRBV20-1 and TRBJ1-5; D gene unclear. CDR3 length: 13 residues. CDR1 is DFQATT and CDR2 is SNEGSKA in the germline V gene (reference sequence). Trimming took 5 bases from V and 0 from J, leaving 8 bases between them. The CDR3: CSAVQYSNQPQHF. In DNA form, the CDR3 reads TGCAGTGCTGTACAGTATAGCAATCAGCCCCAGCATTTT.

In its sample, this clonotype was seen many times. The V gene is TRBV7-2, the J gene TRBJ2-2, with TRBD2 matching 9 bases. This CDR3 has 17 amino acids. With 1 base clipped from V and 3 bases from J, the junction kept 6 bases outside the gene matches. Per germline, CDR1 SGHTA and CDR2 FQGNSA. CDR3 in amino acids: CASSLVRGGRDTGELFF. The CDR3 DNA is TGTGCCAGCAGCTTAGTGAGGGGCGGGAGGGACACCGGGGAGCTGTTTTTT.

This clonotype was recorded a few times. The V gene is TRBV19, the J gene TRBJ2-2, with 10 bases lining up with TRBD1. V was clipped by 7 bases and J by 0 bases; unmatched bases: 8. Germline V gene sequence: CDR1 LNHDA, CDR2 SQIVND (reference sequence). CDR3 length equals 17 residues. CDR3 sequence (DNA): TGTGCCAGTAATTCGGGACAGGGGTCCGCGAACACCGGGGAGCTGTTTTTT. Translated: CASNSGQGSANTGELFF.

This clonotype was picked up many times. The chain links TRBV5-1 to TRBJ2-1, with D maybe TRBD1 (6 bases). Germline V gene sequence: CDR1 SGHRS, CDR2 YFSETQ. The germline V and J ends were trimmed by 3 bases and 0 bases, with 16 bases remaining between them. The CDR3 is made up of 17 amino acids. The CDR3 reads CASSSYPDSSSYNEQFF. The DNA for the CDR3 is TGCGCCAGCAGCTCATACCCGGACAGTAGCTCCTACAATGAGCAGTTCTTC.